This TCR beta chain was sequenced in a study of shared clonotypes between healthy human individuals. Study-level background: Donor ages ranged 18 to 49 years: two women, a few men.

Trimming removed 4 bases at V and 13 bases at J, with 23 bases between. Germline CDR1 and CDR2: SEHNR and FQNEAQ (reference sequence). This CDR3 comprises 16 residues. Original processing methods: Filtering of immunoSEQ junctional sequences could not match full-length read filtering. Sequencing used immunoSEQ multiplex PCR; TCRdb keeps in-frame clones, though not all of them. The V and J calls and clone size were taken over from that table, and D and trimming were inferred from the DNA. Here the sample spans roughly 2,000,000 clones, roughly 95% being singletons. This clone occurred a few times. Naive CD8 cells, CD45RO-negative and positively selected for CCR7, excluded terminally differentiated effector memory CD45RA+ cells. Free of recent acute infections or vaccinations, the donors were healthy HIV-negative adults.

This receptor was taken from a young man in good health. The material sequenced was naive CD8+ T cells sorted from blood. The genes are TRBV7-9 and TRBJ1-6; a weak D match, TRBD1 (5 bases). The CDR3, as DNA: TGTGCCAGCAGCTCAGCCGGGACCTACCTAAATCCGCCCCTCCACTTT. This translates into CASSSAGTYLNPPLHF. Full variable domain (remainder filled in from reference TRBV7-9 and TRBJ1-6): DTGVSQNPRHKITKRGQNVTFRCDPISEHNRLYWYRQTLGQGPEFLTYFQNEAQLEKSRLLSDRFSAERPKGSFSTLEIQRTEQGDSAMYLCASSSAGTYLNPPLHFGNGTRLTVT.